The 6 T cell receptor beta chains below were found in one sample sequenced in a study of regulatory T cells in long-lasting Graves disease. Researchers made TCR beta libraries by using iRepertoire HTBI primers and running Arm-PCR on CDR3 regions. MiXCR, applied by TCRdb to the multiplex PCR reads, yields one record per CDR3 protein. This table holds about 470,000 distinct CDR3 sequences, around 20% found once. Time point denoted: persistent/refractory GD, antithyroid drugs over 5 years with positive TRAb. Following extraction of RNA from PBMCs, that RNA was used to make the TCR library. Source: peripheral blood mononuclear cells (PBMCs), taken when the disease was refractory, from a patient treated with antithyroid drugs. All receptors come from a female donor with Graves disease.

This clonotype has only one observation. V and J are TRBV5-1 and TRBJ2-1; D gene uncertain. The CDR3 spans 16 residues. Deletions cut 1 base from V and 1 base from J, with 12 bases between. Per germline, CDR1 SGHRS and CDR2 YFSETQ. The CDR3 protein is CASSLLLGFSYNEQFF. The CDR3 bases are TGCGCCAGCAGCTTGCTGTTAGGTTTTTCCTACAATGAGCAGTTCTTC.

This clonotype was detected ten times or more. J is TRBJ2-4 and V is TRBV2; D may be TRBD1 (6 bases). From germline, CDR1 is SNHLY and CDR2 FYNNEI. The CDR3 has 15 residues. V gave up 3 bases and J gave up 1 base, with 10 bases separating them. For the CDR3, the DNA is TGTGCCAGCAGTGACAGGGGCACGGCCAAAAACATTCAGTACTTC. As protein: CASSDRGTAKNIQYF.

This clonotype has ten or more counts. The chain combines TRBV2 with TRBJ2-7, with TRBD2 matching over 14 bases. The CDR3 length is 16 residues. Trimming removed 8 bases from V and 5 bases from J; junction bases left unmatched: 11. Germline CDR1 and CDR2: SNHLY and FYNNEI. DNA for the CDR3: TGTGCCAGCGGTTCGACTAGCGGGAGGGCCAGCGACGAGCAGTACTTC. Translating gives CASGSTSGRASDEQYF.

The V gene is TRBV7-6, the J gene TRBJ2-5, with D maybe TRBD2 (6 bases). The length of the CDR3 is 14 residues. CDR1 is SGHVS and CDR2 is FNYEAQ in the germline V gene. Trimming took 3 bases from V and 4 from J, leaving 12 bases between them. The CDR3 bases are TGTGCCAGCAGCTTCCGACTAGTAGGAGAGACCCAGTACTTC. This gives the protein CASSFRLVGETQYF.

In this sample, this clonotype turned up many times. The genes are TRBV28 and TRBJ2-7, with a tentative D call TRBD1 (5 bases). Looked up from germline, CDR1 is MDHEN and CDR2 is SYDVKM. This CDR3 is built from 13 residues. V was cut by 3 bases and J by 7 bases, with 13 bases left in between. The CDR3 nucleotides are TGTGCCAGCAGTTTTCTCAGGGATTGGGAGCAGTACTTC. This gives the protein CASSFLRDWEQYF.

The chain employs TRBV19 and TRBJ2-7; 8 positions agree with TRBD1. This CDR3 is built from 15 residues. The junction had 8 bases not matched to a gene; V was cut back by 5 bases and J by 2 bases. CDR1 LNHDA and CDR2 SQIVND come from the germline V gene (reference sequence). The CDR3 nucleotides read TGTGCCAGTAGTCCAACCCGGGACAGGACCTACGAGCAGTACTTC. Translation gives CASSPTRDRTYEQYF.